This note documents a single T cell receptor (beta chain) sequence. The target antigen is unknown. The sample comes from a study of cytomegalovirus exposure and HLA in healthy donors. A multiplex PCR was run with 60 Vbeta primers and 13 Jbeta primers. Assay used: immunoSEQ multiplex PCR; TCRdb lists only in-frame clones, some missing. The sample records over 100,000 clones, about 77% being singletons. V was clipped by 0 bases and J by 7 bases; unmatched bases: 7. Germline V gene lookup returns CDR1 SEHNR and CDR2 FQNEAQ (reference sequence). CDR3 length: 16 residues. Whole-study findings and limits: Analysis performed later showed TCR beta chains linked to HLA being more clonally expanded than equally common others. Rates of TCR association differed by HLA locus in a later analysis, with DRB1 highest and HLA-C lowest.

Source material: PBMCs. The V call is TRBV7-9, the J call TRBJ1-4; 8 bases match TRBD1. This sequence originates from a woman aged 40 to 50 in good health and CMV-seronegative. Here the CDR3 reads CASSLARSGGPEKLFF. CDR3 DNA: TGTGCCAGCAGCTTAGCGCGGTCAGGGGGCCCTGAAAAACTGTTTTTT.